This T cell receptor beta chain was identified during a study of stem cell transplantation in POMP-related autoinflammatory disease. Whole-study results and caveats: In patients with PRAID, every analyzed T-cell subset tended to show lower diversity and higher clonality. Unique TRB V-J gene pairings were limited in number in patients with PRAID.

Trimming left V 1 base short and J 6 bases short, with 6 bases between. The germline V gene has CDR1 KGHSH and CDR2 LQKENI. This CDR3 contains 13 residues. TCRdb's table, derived via immunoSEQ multiplex PCR, lists solely in-frame clones and lacks some. Of tens of thousands of clones in the sample, roughly 93% were seen once. About this clone itself: Its specificity is not known.

The chain uses TRBV18 and TRBJ2-2, with a tentative D call TRBD2 (5 bases). The sequencing here drew on CD4+ T cells from PBMCs, taken after stem cell transplantation. The receptor was derived from a human patient with POMP-related autoinflammation and immune dysregulation (PRAID). Part of the T cells may come from the graft donor. CDR3 sequence: CASSPRGPGELFF. CDR3 bases: TGTGCCAGCTCACCACGCGGGCCCGGGGAGCTGTTTTTT.